One sample yielded the 2 T cell receptor beta chains listed below, sequenced in a study of T cells after yellow fever vaccination. From the 5' RACE reads, TCRdb called clonotypes with MiXCR, one entry per CDR3 protein. The sample has about 580,000 distinct CDR3 sequences, less than 20% seen once; the top ten hold approximately 15%. Sequencing was performed on PBMCs, taken 5 to 6 days after the first yellow fever vaccination. The receptor source for this set is a man younger than 30 who received the YFV17D yellow fever vaccine.

V is TRBV5-5 and J is TRBJ1-1; D is unclear. Looked up from germline, CDR1 is SGHKS and CDR2 is YYEKEE (reference sequence). CDR3 length: 13 residues. The germline V and J ends were trimmed by 9 bases and 2 bases, with 14 bases remaining between them. CDR3 loop: CAMSCGINTEAFF. Here the CDR3 DNA reads TGTGCCATGAGCTGCGGGATTAACACTGAAGCTTTCTTT.

The chain links TRBV21-1 to TRBJ2-2. TRBV21-1 represents a pseudogene. The CDR3 has 13 residues. In DNA, the CDR3 is TGTGCCAGCAGCAACCGGCAGTCCGGGGAGCTGTTTTTT. Translation gives CASSNRQSGELFF.